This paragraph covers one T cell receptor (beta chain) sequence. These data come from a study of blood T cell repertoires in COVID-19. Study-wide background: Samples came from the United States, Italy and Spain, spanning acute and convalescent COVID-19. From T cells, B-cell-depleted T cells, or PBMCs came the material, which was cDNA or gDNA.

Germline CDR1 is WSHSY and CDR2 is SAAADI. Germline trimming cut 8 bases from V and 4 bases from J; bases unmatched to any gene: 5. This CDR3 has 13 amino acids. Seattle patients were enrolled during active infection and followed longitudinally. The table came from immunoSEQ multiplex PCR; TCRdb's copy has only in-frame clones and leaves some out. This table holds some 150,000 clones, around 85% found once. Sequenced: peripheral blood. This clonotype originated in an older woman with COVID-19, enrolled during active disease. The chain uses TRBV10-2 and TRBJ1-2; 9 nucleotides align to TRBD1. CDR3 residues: CASVPGQGYGYTF. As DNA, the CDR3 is TGCGCCAGCGTCCCGGGACAGGGCTATGGCTACACCTTC.